A single sample gave rise to the 10 T cell receptor beta chains below, sequenced in a study of beta chain features in type 1 diabetes. Study-level points and caveats: Shorter TCRB CDR3s, moderately but significantly so, marked every one of the four CD4+ subsets in Type 1 diabetes patients.

The whole isolated RNA underwent reverse transcription, so sequencing captured expressed TCRB transcripts. Produced via immunoSEQ multiplex PCR; TCRdb's table is partial and in-frame only. The sample lists hundreds of thousands of clones; over 13% were seen once. These receptors' targets are unknown. What was sequenced was naive CD4+ T cells from blood. The receptors shown here come from a man between 18 and 35 years old with type 1 diabetes.

This clone was seen a few times. V gene TRBV7-9 combines with J gene TRBJ1-1; TRBD1 matches at 8 bases. V shed 1 base, J shed 12 bases, and the junction held 7 bases outside the gene matches. From germline, CDR1 is SEHNR and CDR2 FQNEAQ (reference sequence). CDR3 size: 13 residues. Here the CDR3 DNA reads TGTGCCAGCAGCTTAGGCCAGGGGGCGCAGACTTTCTTT. This translates into CASSLGQGAQTFF.

This clone has just a few counts. The chain links TRBV13 to TRBJ1-1, with D uncertain. CDR1 and CDR2 from the germline V gene are PRHDT and FYEKMQ (reference sequence). V was trimmed by 3 bases and J by 6 bases, leaving 8 bases between them. The CDR3 spans 12 residues. The CDR3 DNA reads TGTGCCAGCAGCTTGGGAAATTCTGAAGCTTTCTTT. It specifies CASSLGNSEAFF.

This clone was recorded a few times. This chain connects TRBV7-9 to TRBJ1-6, with D hard to call. There are 13 residues in the CDR3. With 5 bases removed from V and 6 bases from J, the gap between germline ends came to 8 bases. From germline, CDR1 is SEHNR and CDR2 FQNEAQ (reference sequence). The CDR3 is CASSQIGNSPLHF. CDR3 coding DNA: TGTGCCAGCAGCCAAATCGGTAATTCACCCCTCCACTTT.

This clone was seen more than once but under ten times. The rearrangement links TRBV4-2 to TRBJ2-7, with TRBD2 matching over 10 bases. The CDR3 is made up of 15 amino acids. The germline V gene has CDR1 LGHNA and CDR2 YNFKEQ. The trim removed 1 base at V and 0 bases at J, leaving 0 bases unmatched. This CDR3 is CASSQGLAGSYEQYF. The CDR3 coding sequence is TGTGCCAGCAGCCAAGGACTAGCGGGCTCCTACGAGCAGTACTTC.

V usage is TRBV2 and J usage is TRBJ1-1; 9 bases match TRBD1. The germline CDR1 and CDR2 sequences are SNHLY and FYNNEI. The CDR3 runs to 17 residues. The V segment lost 3 bases and the J segment 4 bases; nucleotides outside the gene matches: 12. CDR3 coding DNA: TGTGCCAGCAGTGAGGGACAGGGTTTTGGATCGGGCACTGAAGCTTTCTTT. It encodes CASSEGQGFGSGTEAFF.

The V gene is TRBV11-2, the J gene TRBJ1-1; D gene ambiguous. The CDR3 is 14 residues long. Trimming took 5 bases from V and 1 from J, leaving 11 bases between them. The germline V gene encodes CDR1 SGHAT and CDR2 FQNNGV. CDR3 loop: CASSTYQKNTEAFF. The CDR3 DNA sequence: TGTGCCAGCAGCACCTATCAGAAGAACACTGAAGCTTTCTTT.

The gene calls are TRBV5-1 and TRBJ2-3, with TRBD2 matching over 13 bases. CDR1 and CDR2 from the germline V gene are SGHRS and YFSETQ. V dropped 4 bases and J dropped 4; count of bases not matched to a gene: 6. The length of the CDR3 is 16 residues. This CDR3 reads CASSMRTSGSADTQYF. As DNA, the CDR3 is TGCGCCAGCAGCATGAGGACTAGCGGGAGCGCAGATACGCAGTATTTT.

The chain recombines TRBV2 with TRBJ2-3; TRBD2 matches 7 bases. Per germline, CDR1 SNHLY and CDR2 FYNNEI. The J segment lost 5 bases and the V segment lost 6 bases, leaving 8 bases of the junction unmatched. CDR3 length: 14 amino acids. CDR3: CASSREEGIDTQYF. Here the CDR3 DNA reads TGTGCCAGCAGCCGGGAGGAGGGGATAGATACGCAGTATTTT.

This chain uses TRBV4-2 with TRBJ1-1, with D perhaps TRBD1 (5 bases). Germline V gives CDR1 LGHNA, CDR2 YNFKEQ. Between the trimmed V and J ends, which lost 1 base and 4 bases, there was a span of 13 bases. The CDR3 spans 15 residues. This CDR3 is CASSQGVERGTEAFF. The CDR3 DNA reads TGTGCCAGCAGCCAAGGAGTAGAGAGGGGCACTGAAGCTTTCTTT.

This clone was seen only a few times. The genes are TRBV29-1 and TRBJ2-7, with 8 bases aligning to TRBD1. The CDR3 consists of 15 residues. Germline V gene sequence: CDR1 SQVTM, CDR2 ANQGSEA. Unmatched junction bases numbered 7, after V lost 3 bases and J lost 0 bases. CDR3 coding DNA: TGCAGCGTTGACCTTGACAGGGGATACTCCTACGAGCAGTACTTC. Encoded protein: CSVDLDRGYSYEQYF.